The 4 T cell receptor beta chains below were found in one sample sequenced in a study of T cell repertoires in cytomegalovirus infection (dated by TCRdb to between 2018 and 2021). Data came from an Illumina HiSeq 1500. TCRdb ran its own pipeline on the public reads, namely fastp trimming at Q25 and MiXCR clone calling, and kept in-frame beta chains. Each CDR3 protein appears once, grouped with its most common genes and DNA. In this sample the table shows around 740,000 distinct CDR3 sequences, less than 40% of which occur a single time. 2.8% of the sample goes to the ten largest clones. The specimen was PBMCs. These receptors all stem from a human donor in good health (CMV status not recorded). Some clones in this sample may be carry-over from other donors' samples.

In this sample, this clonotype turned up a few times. CDR3 bases: TGCAGCGGACAGACAGGGGGCTATGGCTACACCTTC. This sequence encodes CSGQTGGYGYTF. V and J are TRBV29-1 and TRBJ1-2, with TRBD1 matching over 9 bases. J lost 4 bases, V lost 7 bases, and 4 bases had no gene match. The CDR3 length is 12 residues. The germline V gene has CDR1 SQVTM and CDR2 ANQGSEA.

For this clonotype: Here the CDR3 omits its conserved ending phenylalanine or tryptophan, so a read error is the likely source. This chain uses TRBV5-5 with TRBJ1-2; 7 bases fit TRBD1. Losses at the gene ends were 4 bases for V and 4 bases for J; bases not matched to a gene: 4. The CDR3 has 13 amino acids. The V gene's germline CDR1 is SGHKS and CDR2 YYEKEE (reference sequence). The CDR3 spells CASSPGQSYGYTL. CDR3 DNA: TGTGCCAGCAGCCCGGGACAGTCCTATGGCTACACCTTA.

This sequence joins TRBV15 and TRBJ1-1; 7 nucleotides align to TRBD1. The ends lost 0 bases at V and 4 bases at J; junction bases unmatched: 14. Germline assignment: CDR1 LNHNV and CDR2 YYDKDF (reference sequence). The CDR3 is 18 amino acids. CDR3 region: CATSRDNVDRDRRTEAFF. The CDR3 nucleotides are TGTGCCACCAGCAGAGATAACGTCGACAGGGATCGACGCACTGAAGCTTTCTTT.

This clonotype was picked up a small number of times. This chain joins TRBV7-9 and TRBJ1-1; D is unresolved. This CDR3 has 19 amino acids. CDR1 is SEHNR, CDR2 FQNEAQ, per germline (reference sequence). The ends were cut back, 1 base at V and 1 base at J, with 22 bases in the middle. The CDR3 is CASSLVSGHDRLWNTEAFF. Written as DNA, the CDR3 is TGTGCCAGCAGCTTAGTTTCCGGGCACGATCGGCTATGGAACACTGAAGCTTTCTTT.